Below, one T cell receptor beta chain is given with its context. The entry originates in a study of response to subunit inactivated influenza vaccine. The V and J ends lost 0 bases and 4 bases, in that order; junction bases with no gene match: 6. The CDR3 consists of 16 residues. From germline, CDR1 is MNHEY and CDR2 SVGEGT. TCRdb re-called the RT-PCR reads with MiXCR, one entry per CDR3 protein. The sample records 610,000 or so distinct CDR3 sequences, about 14% being singletons. The chain carries TRBV6-2 or TRBV6-3 and TRBJ2-1; 7 nucleotides align to TRBD2. The TCR sequence derives from a man aged 50 or older who received an inactivated influenza vaccine. The sequencing here drew on PBMCs from blood, taken approximately 13 days after vaccination. The CDR3 region has the DNA TGTGCCAGCAGTTACTCGGGGGGGAGGCAATACAATGAGCAGTTCTTC. Translating it yields CASSYSGGRQYNEQFF.